This T cell receptor (beta chain) was retrieved from a study of control samples from healthy donors and cancer patients. Clones were sequenced by immunoSEQ multiplex PCR, and TCRdb holds only the in-frame ones, with some missing. The table lists over 100,000 clones, around nine tenths of them singletons. CDR1 SGHTA and CDR2 FQGTGA come from the germline V gene. The CDR3 has 15 residues. Trimming took 4 bases from V and 0 from J, leaving 11 bases between them. The sample was blood. V is TRBV7-3 and J is TRBJ2-3; no clear D. The source of this sequence is a woman between 50 and 59 years old in good health. This CDR3 is CASSSPQTSTDTQYF. CDR3 sequence (DNA): TGTGCCAGCAGCTCACCACAGACTAGCACAGATACGCAGTATTTT.